This T cell receptor (beta chain) was recovered during a study of molecular identifiers for immune sequencing clone quantification. Study information: Five aliquots were made in replicates from the RNA of about 20,000 or 100,000 naive CD8 cells, and four were sequenced. General observations from the study: Detecting spiked Jurkat TCR RNA from one cell among roughly 900,000 naive cells was reportedly possible.

TCRdb reanalysed the PCR reads using MiXCR and keeps one entry per CDR3 protein. The repertoire holds tens of thousands of distinct CDR3 sequences, with over 15% as singletons. This clonotype occurred many times. The antigen is undetermined. The germline V gene encodes CDR1 DFQATT and CDR2 SNEGSKA (reference sequence). Trimming cost V 3 bases and J 0 bases, with 11 bases left between them. The CDR3 has 15 amino acids. Sequenced material: naive CD8+ T cells from blood, with Jurkat cell RNA spiked in. Subset described: FACS-sorted CD8+CD4-CCR7+CD45RA+ naive T cells. The chain joins TRBV20-1 to TRBJ1-4, with D maybe TRBD1 (5 bases). This sequence was found in a human donor in good health. Some libraries in this study had Jurkat cell RNA spiked in. CDR3 loop: CSARDISATNEKLFF. For the CDR3, the DNA is TGCAGTGCTAGGGACATTTCCGCAACTAATGAAAAACTGTTTTTT.